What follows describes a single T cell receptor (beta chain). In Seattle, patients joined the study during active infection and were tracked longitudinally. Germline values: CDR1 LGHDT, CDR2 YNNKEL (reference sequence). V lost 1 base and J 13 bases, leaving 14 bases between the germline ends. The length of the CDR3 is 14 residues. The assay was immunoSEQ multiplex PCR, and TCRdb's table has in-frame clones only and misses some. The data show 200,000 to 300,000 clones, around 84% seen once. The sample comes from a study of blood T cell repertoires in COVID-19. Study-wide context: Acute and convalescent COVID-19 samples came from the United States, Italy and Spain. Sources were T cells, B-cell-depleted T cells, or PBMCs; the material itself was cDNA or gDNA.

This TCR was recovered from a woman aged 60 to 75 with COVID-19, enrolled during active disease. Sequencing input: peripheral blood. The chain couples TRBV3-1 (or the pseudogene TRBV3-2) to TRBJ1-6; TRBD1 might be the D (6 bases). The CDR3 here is CASSQGNRAAPLHF. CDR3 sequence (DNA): TGTGCCAGCAGCCAAGGTAACAGGGCGGCCCCCCTCCACTTT.